The entry below gives a single TCR beta chain sequence along with its context. Antigen specificity is unknown. These data originate in a study of T cells in Graves' hyperthyroidism and ophthalmopathy. Turning to the study itself: Peripheral blood specimens were obtained at initial diagnosis, prior to any treatment.

Study conclusions and caveats: Blood also held most thyroid clonotypes expanded beyond 0.001.

Diagnosis rested on symptoms, serum thyroxine and TRAb, thyroid ultrasound, and orbital computed tomography. The V segment lost 3 bases and the J segment 11 bases; nucleotides outside the gene matches: 9. Germline loops: CDR1 SGDLS, CDR2 YYNGEE. CDR3 size: 15 residues. It was RNA transcripts that yielded the amplified TCR beta CDR3 regions. HTBI primers were used for first-round RT-PCR of the TCR CDR3. TCRdb fed the multiplex PCR reads into MiXCR, producing one record per CDR3 protein. In the table there are roughly 350,000 distinct CDR3 sequences, approximately 13% of which are singletons. V and J are TRBV9 and TRBJ2-1, with 12 bases lining up with TRBD2. The sequence was collected from a woman in her 40s with Graves' ophthalmopathy. The specimen sequenced was blood. The CDR3 DNA reads TGTGCCAGCAGCGCGCTAGCGGGAGGGCCTTCGAAGCAGTTCTTC. This gives the protein CASSALAGGPSKQFF.